This T cell receptor (beta chain) was recovered during a study of cytomegalovirus exposure and HLA in healthy donors. General study results and limits: Reports showed the classifier diagnosing cytomegalovirus status with high specificity and sensitivity.

Details on this clone: Its antigen is as yet unknown.

TCRdb's copy holds only in-frame clones and misses some; the assay was immunoSEQ multiplex PCR. This table holds about 56,000 clones, around nine tenths found once. The source is a man aged 18 to 30 in good health and CMV-seronegative. The specimen sequenced was PBMCs.

The CDR3 is CASSLYNTEAFF. As DNA, the CDR3 is TGTGCCAGCAGTTTGTATAACACTGAAGCTTTCTTT. This sequence joins TRBV28 and TRBJ1-1; unclear D gene. The length of the CDR3 is 12 residues. Germline V gene lookup returns CDR1 MDHEN and CDR2 SYDVKM. V was cut by 3 bases and J by 2 bases, with 4 bases left in between.